This TCR beta chain stems from a study of OX40 agonist ivuxolimab in advanced cancers. Concerning the study at large: The costimulatory receptor OX40 (CD134) was targeted by ivuxolimab, a fully human IgG2 agonistic monoclonal antibody. Intravenous ivuxolimab was administered to patients every 2 weeks at six dose levels: 0.01, 0.1, 0.3, 1.5, 3 and 10 mg/kg. Partial responses occurred in three dose-escalation patients: two with cutaneous melanoma and one with hepatocellular carcinoma. Of the 52 patients in dose escalation, approximately 20 had hepatocellular carcinoma, approximately 15 had melanoma, 9 had renal cell carcinoma and 9 had head and neck cancer. The point of sequencing TCRbeta in the periphery was to test whether ivuxolimab changed TCR sequence diversity and drove clonal T-cell expansion. Patients were allowed to have had prior anti-PD-1, anti-PD-L1 or anti-CTLA-4 therapy, and approximately 40% of the dose-escalation patients had been treated with checkpoint inhibitors. The paper reports the monotherapy dose-escalation portion (N of about 54 patients) of the phase I ivuxolimab trial. The dose-escalation cohort was over 70% male with a mean age of about 58 years, ranging from roughly 20 to 80.

For sequencing of the TCRbeta CDR3 region, genomic DNA was extracted from the sorted cells. The immunoSEQ Assay was used to sequence the TCRbeta CDR3 regions. TCRdb re-hosts the immuneACCESS table, in-frame sequences only. Its copies lack some clones; in the studies checked, an unresolved V gene accounts for under half of them, and the cause for the rest is not known. The sample table lists tens of thousands of clones, about nine tenths of them with a count of one. The ten most abundant clones make up roughly 17% of the sample. Patients with a history of autoimmune disease or receiving systemic immunosuppression were excluded from the trial. Peripheral blood for TCR sequencing was collected from all dose cohorts at baseline, on cycle 4 day 1, and on cycle 7 day 1. Samples were obtained from an open-label, multicenter, first-in-human phase I dose-escalation trial of ivuxolimab. Adults with locally advanced or metastatic melanoma, renal cell, hepatocellular, or head and neck squamous cell carcinoma were enrolled in the trial. Before TCR sequencing, CD4+ T cells and CD8+ T cells from peripheral blood were sorted into separate populations.

Points the paper makes about the study in general: The antigen specificity of the clonally expanded peripheral T cells was not determined. At doses of 0.1 to 3.0 mg/kg, clonal expansion of both CD4+ and CD8+ blood T cells was observed from baseline to week 6. After ivuxolimab, expanded clones were on average more numerous among CD8+ T cells than among CD4+ T cells. Partial responders in the 0.1-3.0 mg/kg groups had among the lowest normalized peripheral clonal expansion, especially among CD8+ T cells. Low levels of normalized T-cell clonal expansion were also shown by some nonresponding patients.

For this chain, trimming is 5 bases at the V end and 3 bases at the J end, and the number of junction bases without a gene match is 5. CDR3 length: 14 amino acids, cysteine to phenylalanine. Solely the CDR3 DNA is kept, with 42 bases framed from the first base. Taken from the germline V gene (reference sequence), the CDR1 and CDR2 loops are LNHNV and YYDKDF. As to this clone: Its antigen is not yet known. Base quality data are lacking; no much larger clone is found one base away.

The chain was built from TRBV15 and TRBJ2-5; TRBD2 aligns with 8 central bases. This specimen was CD4+ or CD8+ T cells sorted from blood, taken in a trial of the OX40 agonist ivuxolimab. The TCR originated in an adult with an advanced solid tumor such as melanoma, head and neck, liver or kidney cancer. The encoded CDR3 is CATSSGLVKETQYF. In nucleotide form, the sequence is TGTGCCACCAGCTCGGGACTAGTTAAAGAGACCCAGTACTTC.